These 22 T cell receptor beta chains came from one sample sequenced in a study of siplizumab effects on memory and regulatory T cells. Repertoires were generated with immunoSEQ multiplex PCR, while TCRdb's copy carries only in-frame clones and drops some. The table shows roughly 60,000 clones, with approximately 93% occurring only once. Sequenced input: CD8+ T cells sorted from blood. The receptors stem from a human donor in good health.

The chain combines TRBV27 with TRBJ1-1, with 10 nucleotides matching TRBD1. The germline gives CDR1 MNHEY, CDR2 SMNVEV (reference sequence). The CDR3 covers 14 residues. V lost 6 bases and J lost 5; bases outside the gene matches: 6. The CDR3 region is CASRGTGVRTEAFF. The CDR3 DNA sequence: TGTGCCAGCAGGGGGACAGGGGTAAGGACTGAAGCTTTCTTT.

This clone occurred once. The CDR3 DNA follows: TGTGCCAGCAGTGGGGGGGTTCTAGCGGGAGGTGTCGACGAGCAGTACTTC. It encodes CASSGGVLAGGVDEQYF. J is TRBJ2-7 and V is TRBV2; 11 nucleotides line up with TRBD2. This CDR3 is built from 17 residues. The J segment lost 5 bases and the V segment lost 4 bases, leaving 13 bases of the junction unmatched. Germline assignment: CDR1 SNHLY and CDR2 FYNNEI.

The rearrangement links TRBV5-1 to TRBJ2-7, with D possibly matching TRBD1 (6 bases). Trimming took 1 base from V and 2 from J, leaving 10 bases between them. Germline CDR1 reads SGHRS; CDR2 reads YFSETQ. This CDR3 region has 14 residues. DNA for the CDR3: TGCGCCAGCAGCTTGCTACAGGGCCCCTACGAGCAGTACTTC. Translation: CASSLLQGPYEQYF.

In this sample, this clone turned up once. V gene TRBV4-3 combines with J gene TRBJ1-1; D unresolved. The CDR3 consists of 13 residues. CDR1 and CDR2 from the germline V gene are LGHNA and YSLEER. With 5 bases removed from V and 2 bases from J, the gap between germline ends came to 9 bases. The chain's CDR3 is CASSRTRNTEAFF. In DNA form, the CDR3 reads TGCGCCAGCAGCAGGACCAGAAACACTGAAGCTTTCTTT.

The V call is TRBV7-3, the J call TRBJ2-3, with unresolved D. This CDR3 is 14 amino acids long. Germline V lookup: CDR1 SGHTA, CDR2 FQGTGA. V lost 2 bases and J lost 4, with 10 bases in between. CDR3 bases: TGTGCCAGCAGCTTAGAGCACCCCCCAGATACGCAGTATTTT. This codes for CASSLEHPPDTQYF.

The sample holds one count of this clone. This chain uses TRBV30 with TRBJ2-3; no clear D gene. Looked up from germline, CDR1 is GTSNPN and CDR2 is SVGIG (reference sequence). The V gene lost 6 bases and the J gene lost 2 bases, with 12 bases spanning the gap. The CDR3 sequence is 13 residues long. This CDR3 reads CACSTLYTDTQYF. The CDR3 nucleotides read TGTGCCTGTTCGACTCTTTACACAGATACGCAGTATTTT.

The chain combines TRBV2 with TRBJ2-5; TRBD2 matches 15 bases. Germline-derived CDR1 and CDR2 are SNHLY and FYNNEI. The J segment lost 5 bases and the V segment lost 6 bases, leaving 7 bases of the junction unmatched. CDR3 length equals 16 residues. The CDR3 region has the DNA TGTGCCAGCAGCATGGGACTAGCGGGAGGATGGGAGACCCAGTACTTC. Protein sequence: CASSMGLAGGWETQYF.

This chain's CDR3 is CASSFAGQGYTF. The CDR3 DNA reads TGTGCCAGCAGTTTTGCAGGGCAGGGCTACACCTTC. This chain uses TRBV27 with TRBJ1-2; D possibly corresponds to TRBD1 (5 bases). V was pared by 3 bases and J by 8 bases, with 10 bases between. Germline loops: CDR1 MNHEY, CDR2 SMNVEV (reference sequence). This CDR3 region has 12 residues.

The chain couples TRBV29-1 to TRBJ2-2, with unresolved D. The CDR3 has 13 amino acids. V was cut by 1 base and J by 5 bases, with 8 bases left in between. In germline, CDR1 is SQVTM, CDR2 ANQGSEA. CDR3 sequence: CSVEGSATGELFF. In DNA form, the CDR3 reads TGCAGCGTTGAAGGATCCGCTACCGGGGAGCTGTTTTTT.

This chain uses TRBV30 with TRBJ1-2, with a weak D call TRBD1 (6 bases). Between the trimmed V and J ends, which lost 7 bases and 6 bases, there was a span of 12 bases. CDR1 is GTSNPN, CDR2 SVGIG, per germline (reference sequence). The CDR3 has 11 amino acids. DNA for the CDR3: TGTGCCTTCAGGGGCGCGGATGGCTACACCTTC. Its protein product is CAFRGADGYTF. Together with reference TRBV30 and TRBJ1-2, the CDR3 gives the full variable domain: SQTIHQWPATLVQPVGSPLSLECTVEGTSNPNLYWYRQAAGRGLQLLFYSVGIGQISSEVPQNLSASRPQDRQFILSSKKLLLSDSGFYLCAFRGADGYTFGSGTRLTVV.

This chain uses TRBV6-4 with TRBJ2-3, with D hard to call. The CDR3 extends over 12 amino acids. Germline CDR1 reads MRHNA; CDR2 reads SNTAGT. The V and J ends lost 5 bases and 3 bases respectively, with 6 bases between them. The DNA of the CDR3 is TGTGCCAGCAGTCCCGGAACAGATACGCAGTATTTT. Residues: CASSPGTDTQYF.

This chain's CDR3 is CASSLLDRLNTEAFF. Here the CDR3 DNA reads TGTGCCAGCAGTCTTTTGGACAGGTTGAACACTGAAGCTTTCTTT. The rearrangement uses TRBV6-6 and TRBJ1-1; 7 nucleotides align to TRBD1. The ends lost 5 bases at V and 0 bases at J; junction bases unmatched: 6. Germline V CDR1 and CDR2: MNHNY, SVGAGI (reference sequence). This CDR3 region has 15 residues.

The chain joins TRBV2 to TRBJ2-7; tentatively, D is TRBD1 or TRBD2 (5 bases each). This CDR3 has 11 amino acids. Germline V gene lookup returns CDR1 SNHLY and CDR2 FYNNEI. V dropped 6 bases and J dropped 7 bases, with 10 bases sitting between them. In DNA, the CDR3 is TGTGCCAGCAGGGGACCGGGGGAGCAGTACTTC. As protein: CASRGPGEQYF.

The chain combines TRBV30 with TRBJ2-2; D possibly corresponds to TRBD1 (5 bases). Trimming stripped 0 bases from V and 3 bases from J, with 11 bases between. The V gene's germline CDR1 is GTSNPN and CDR2 SVGIG (reference sequence). CDR3 size: 15 residues. The DNA for the CDR3 is TGTGCCTGGAGTGTGGGGCTTATAGACACCGGGGAGCTGTTTTTT. The encoded protein is CAWSVGLIDTGELFF.

The rearrangement links TRBV7-2 to TRBJ2-5, with 7 bases aligning to TRBD2. The DNA end lines up better with TRBJ2-7; the J call may be wrong. The CDR3 has 15 residues. Looked up from germline, CDR1 is SGHTA and CDR2 is FQGNSA. CDR3 in DNA: TGTGCCAGCAGCTTAGGACTGGGAGGGTCCTACGAGCAGTACTTC. Translated, it gives CASSLGLGGSYEQYF.

This CDR3 reads CASSFSGGSYEQYF. CDR3 in DNA: TGTGCCAGCAGTTTTTCCGGGGGCTCCTACGAGCAGTACTTC. The chain recombines TRBV28 with TRBJ2-7, with a possible D match to TRBD2 (6 bases). This CDR3 comprises 14 residues. Trimming removed 3 bases from V and 0 bases from J, with 9 bases in between. The germline V gene has CDR1 MDHEN and CDR2 SYDVKM.

The CDR3 protein is CASKRTAAPSGNTIYF. The CDR3 DNA follows: TGTGCCAGCAAACGAACGGCGGCACCTTCTGGAAACACCATATATTTT. The chain links TRBV5-6 to TRBJ1-3, with D unresolved. Trimming took 6 bases from V and 1 from J, leaving 17 bases between them. This CDR3 has 16 residues. Germline-derived CDR1 and CDR2 are SGHDT and YYEEEE.

The V and J genes are TRBV4-2 and TRBJ1-4; D gene ambiguous. CDR3 length: 17 residues. V was pared by 1 base and J by 0 bases, with 12 bases between. Germline assignment: CDR1 LGHNA and CDR2 YNFKEQ. CDR3 residues: CASSQVPDSSTNEKLFF. CDR3 sequence (DNA): TGTGCCAGCAGCCAAGTTCCGGACTCCTCAACTAATGAAAAACTGTTTTTT.

The CDR3: CASSRTRTGGDGYTF. CDR3 nucleotide sequence: TGTGCCAGCAGCAGGACTCGGACAGGGGGGGATGGCTACACCTTC. The chain joins TRBV6-1 to TRBJ1-2, with 10 bases that match TRBD1. The CDR3 sequence is 15 residues long. Germline CDR1 and CDR2: MNHNS and SASEGT. Trimming removed 6 bases from V and 6 bases from J; junction bases left unmatched: 10.

The chain carries TRBV28 and TRBJ2-2; 9 bases align to TRBD2. The CDR3 covers 18 residues. Germline trimming cut 2 bases from V and 0 bases from J; bases unmatched to any gene: 7. CDR1 is MDHEN, CDR2 SYDVKM, per germline. The CDR3 DNA follows: TGTGCCAGCAGTTTAGTGGCGGGAGGGCCGGCGAACACCGGGGAGCTGTTTTTT. As protein: CASSLVAGGPANTGELFF.

The rearrangement links TRBV19 to TRBJ1-4; TRBD1 aligns across 7 bases. Per the germline V gene, CDR1 is LNHDA and CDR2 is SQIVND (reference sequence). J was trimmed by 2 bases and V by 6 bases; bases with no gene match: 6. The CDR3 extends over 15 amino acids. The CDR3 region is CASRPLQGTNEKLFF. The CDR3 coding sequence is TGTGCCAGTAGACCCTTACAGGGGACTAATGAAAAACTGTTTTTT.

The V gene is TRBV13, the J gene TRBJ2-5; D perhaps matches TRBD1 (6 bases). The CDR3 extends over 14 amino acids. Trimming took 4 bases from V and 5 from J, leaving 14 bases between them. Germline CDR1 reads PRHDT; CDR2 reads FYEKMQ (reference sequence). The CDR3 DNA reads as TGTGCCAGCAGCTATCACAGGGTTGGGGAGACCCAGTACTTC. It encodes CASSYHRVGETQYF. Supplemented by reference TRBV13 and TRBJ2-5, the full variable domain reads AAGVIQSPRHLIKEKRETATLKCYPIPRHDTVYWYQQGPGQDPQFLISFYEKMQSDKGSIPDRFSAQQFSDYHSELNMSSLELGDSALYFCASSYHRVGETQYFGPGTRLLVL.